This T cell receptor beta chain was identified during a study of T-cell memory formation after mild COVID-19. Study-level information: TCR clusters largely stayed donor specific.

TCRdb passed the 5' RACE reads through MiXCR, listing each CDR3 protein once. The repertoire holds nearly 200,000 distinct CDR3 sequences, with about a sixth as singletons. This CDR3 is built from 14 residues. With 1 base removed from V and 7 bases from J, the gap between germline ends came to 11 bases. Germline CDR1 LGHDT, CDR2 YNNKEL (reference sequence). A few counts support this clonotype. Material: PBMCs or a T cell subset sorted from them (not recorded which). This chain connects TRBV3-1 to TRBJ1-5; D is possibly TRBD1 (5 bases). The sequence derives from an adult woman who had mild COVID-19 (a few samples of this study predate the infection). Cell type and time point are not known. The CDR3 region has the DNA TGTGCCAGCAGCCAAGCTTCAGGGTTGCAGCCCCAGCATTTT. Its translation is CASSQASGLQPQHF.